The clone carrying this T cell receptor beta chain was counted ten times or more. Its antigen is unknown. The sorted Tregs were CD4+CD25+CD127-/low cells. Broader study findings: Greatest tumor Treg TCR overlap was with tumor naive CD4+ cells. The larger-cohort validation was restricted to a single TCR beta V-J rearrangement rather than whole repertoires. Tumor memory CD4+ T cell TCR gene usage clustered with blood and lymph node memory CD4+ cells and lymph node naive CD4+ cells.

Full-length variable regions came from constant-region reverse primers plus semi-nested Nested Universal Primer A PCR. TCRdb re-analysed the 5' RACE reads in MiXCR, keeping a single row per CDR3 protein. The data contain approximately 60,000 distinct CDR3 sequences, roughly 28% of them seen just once; the ten biggest clones take up less than 2.5%. The length of the CDR3 is 14 residues. CDR1 is SGHTA, CDR2 FQGNSA, per germline. V lost 1 base and J lost 4, with 10 bases in between. The chain has TRBV7-2 and TRBJ1-1; D is uncertain. Sequences were obtained from tumor-infiltrating Tregs sorted from the breast tumor. The source is a female donor with breast cancer. CDR3 protein: CASSLGSAGTEAFF. DNA for the CDR3: TGTGCCAGCAGCTTAGGGAGTGCGGGCACTGAAGCTTTCTTT.